The clone carrying this T cell receptor beta chain appeared once. Its antigen is not known. The PCR contained 60 Vbeta and 13 Jbeta primers. Sequenced by immunoSEQ multiplex PCR; TCRdb stores in-frame clones only, minus some. The table includes about 130,000 clones, roughly 79% detected once. The data stem from a study of cytomegalovirus exposure and HLA in healthy donors. Study context: Earlier, 200 million or so T cells were analyzed, and some 120 million unique TCR beta sequences were found among them. Within an early data release were 80 million to 90 million unique TCRs drawn from HLA-typed donors.

CDR1 is SGHVS and CDR2 is FNYEAQ in the germline V gene. With V trimmed by 6 bases and J by 6 bases, 7 bases remained unmatched. The CDR3 length is 14 residues. General observations from the study: The study labeled 180 or so TCR beta chains cytomegalovirus-associated.

The genes are TRBV7-6 and TRBJ2-7; 11 nucleotides agree with TRBD1. This clonotype was obtained from a woman between 50 and 59 years old in good health and CMV-seronegative. What was sequenced was PBMCs. The CDR3, as DNA: TGTGCCAGCAGTTTCCTCGGGACAGGGGGCGAGCAGTACTTC. As protein: CASSFLGTGGEQYF.